This T cell receptor (beta chain) stems from a study of blood T cell repertoires in COVID-19. The germline CDR1 and CDR2 sequences are SGHDN and FVKESK. This CDR3 is 13 amino acids long. Trimming removed 1 base from V and 7 bases from J, with 11 bases in between. Per the original data handling: Quantification of nucleated cells was approximated via reference gene primer amplification. The protocol was immunoSEQ multiplex PCR, while the TCRdb copy is restricted to in-frame clones and leaves out a portion. That table supplies the V and J calls and clone size; D and trimming were determined from the DNA. The sample yields about 34,000 clones, around 77% seen once. This clone was detected many times.

V gene TRBV14 combines with J gene TRBJ2-7; D may be TRBD1 (5 bases). The TCR sequence derives from a human donor in a cohort sampled during active COVID-19. Input material: peripheral blood. In DNA form, the CDR3 reads TGTGCCAGCAGCCAAGGATTGGGGCGAGAGCAGTACTTC. Translation gives CASSQGLGREQYF.